This TCR beta chain was captured by sequencing in a study of blood T cell repertoires in COVID-19. The V and J ends lost 0 bases and 4 bases, in that order; junction bases with no gene match: 2. Germline-derived CDR1 and CDR2 are SGHVS and FNYEAQ. The CDR3 covers 16 residues. In the study's own analysis: How many nucleated cells were present was estimated from reference gene primer amplification. Assay: immunoSEQ multiplex PCR; the TCRdb copy retains only in-frame clones and omits some. V and J calls and clone size are as listed in that table; D and trimming were resolved from the DNA. The sample consists of approximately 300,000 clones, about 80% of them appearing once. A Seattle source enrolled patients during active infection and followed them longitudinally.

The TCR originated in a person aged 70 to 85 with COVID-19, enrolled during active disease. The sequenced sample was peripheral blood. The rearrangement links TRBV7-6 to TRBJ1-5, with TRBD1 matching 11 bases. The CDR3, as DNA: TGTGCCAGCAGCTTAGCGGGGACAGGGGGGAATCAGCCCCAGCATTTT. Translating it yields CASSLAGTGGNQPQHF.